The next 10 T cell receptor beta chains were all read from a single sample in a study of response to subunit inactivated influenza vaccine. TCRdb re-derived calls from the RT-PCR reads in MiXCR, one entry per CDR3 protein. This table holds 600,000 to 850,000 distinct CDR3 sequences, around 15% found once. The sequenced sample was PBMCs from blood, obtained 14 to 15 days before vaccination. The receptors derive from a man in his fifties who received an inactivated influenza vaccine.

This clonotype was found many times. The chain carries TRBV6-5 and TRBJ1-2; weak D call: TRBD1 (6 bases). The CDR3 totals 14 residues. V lost 2 bases and J lost 2, with 9 bases in between. CDR1 and CDR2 from the germline V gene are MNHEY and SVGAGI. In DNA, the CDR3 is TGTGCCAGCAGTTACGGGACACTCAACTATGGCTACACCTTC. This gives the protein CASSYGTLNYGYTF.

The rearrangement links TRBV12-3 or TRBV12-4 to TRBJ1-1; maybe TRBD1 (5 bases). Trimming took 6 bases from V and 5 from J, leaving 13 bases between them. The CDR3 sequence is 13 residues long. CDR3 region: CASSAGTGTEAFF. Here the CDR3 DNA reads TGTGCCAGCAGCGCAGGGACGGGTACTGAAGCTTTCTTT.

The chain links TRBV6-1 to TRBJ2-2; 9 positions match TRBD1. The CDR3 extends over 20 amino acids. Germline V lookup: CDR1 MNHNS, CDR2 SASEGT. The V segment lost 5 bases and the J segment 5 bases; nucleotides outside the gene matches: 21. In DNA, the CDR3 is TGTGCCAGCAGTAAAGACAGGACAGGGGCTCGATTGGGGCAAACCGGGGAGCTGTTTTTT. It translates to CASSKDRTGARLGQTGELFF.

This clonotype has more than one count but fewer than ten. The V gene is TRBV7-2, the J gene TRBJ2-5, with 8 nucleotides matching TRBD1. The CDR3 runs to 15 residues. The V and J ends lost 5 bases and 2 bases, in that order; junction bases with no gene match: 7. Germline V gives CDR1 SGHTA, CDR2 FQGNSA. The CDR3 region has the DNA TGTGCCAGCAGCACCATGACAGGGGAGCAAGAGACCCAGTACTTC. It yields the protein CASSTMTGEQETQYF.

This clonotype occurred many times. The CDR3 DNA reads as TGCGCCAGCAGCTCCCATGATGGAGGGACCCAGTACTTC. Its protein is CASSSHDGGTQYF. The chain couples TRBV5-1 to TRBJ2-5; TRBD2 might be the D (5 bases). CDR1 is SGHRS, CDR2 YFSETQ, per germline. V lost 3 bases, J lost 7 bases, and 13 bases lay in between. The CDR3 covers 13 residues.

This clonotype occurred many times. This chain links TRBV29-1 with TRBJ2-1, with D perhaps TRBD2 (6 bases). This CDR3 has 13 amino acids. Germline CDR1 and CDR2: SQVTM and ANQGSEA. Trimming shortened V by 3 bases and J by 6 bases, and 12 bases separated the two germline ends. In DNA form, the CDR3 reads TGCAGCGTTGAGGGGGGATTAGTCAATGAGCAGTTCTTC. Translated: CSVEGGLVNEQFF.

This clonotype was detected many times. The rearrangement links TRBV14 to TRBJ2-1, with 7 positions matching TRBD2. Germline-derived CDR1 and CDR2 are SGHDN and FVKESK. The CDR3 has 14 amino acids. With V trimmed by 4 bases and J by 3 bases, 3 bases remained unmatched. In DNA form, the CDR3 reads TGTGCCAGCAGCCTCCGGGACTACTACAATGAGCAGTTCTTC. It encodes CASSLRDYYNEQFF.

This rearrangement joins TRBV6-2 or TRBV6-3 to TRBJ2-3; D uncertain. V was shortened by 5 bases and J by 9 bases, with 9 bases between the two germline ends. Germline-derived CDR1 and CDR2 are MNHEY and SVGEGT. The CDR3 has 11 amino acids. Written as DNA, the CDR3 is TGTGCCAGCAGTCAGACGCAAACGCAGTATTTT. It specifies CASSQTQTQYF.

This clonotype came up a few times. The V and J genes are TRBV20-1 and TRBJ2-1; no definite D call. The germline CDR1 and CDR2 sequences are DFQATT and SNEGSKA (reference sequence). V lost 0 bases and J lost 0, with 9 bases in between. This CDR3 has 15 amino acids. The CDR3 DNA reads TGCAGTGCTAGAGATTGGGTCGACTCCTACAATGAGCAGTTCTTC. It is translated as CSARDWVDSYNEQFF.

This clonotype appeared a few times. The chain is built from TRBV29-1 and TRBJ2-3, with TRBD1 as a possible D gene (6 bases). From germline, CDR1 is SQVTM and CDR2 ANQGSEA. The CDR3 sequence is 13 residues long. With 5 bases removed from V and 3 bases from J, the gap between germline ends came to 12 bases. CDR3: CSVQSDRTDTQYF. The CDR3, as DNA: TGCAGCGTTCAATCGGACAGAACAGATACGCAGTATTTT.